This record concerns one TCR beta chain sequence. The source of the sample is a study of blood T cell repertoires in COVID-19. Study in general: Sources were T cells, B-cell-depleted T cells, or PBMCs; the material itself was cDNA or gDNA.

After removal of 4 bases from V and 0 bases from J, the junction contained 6 bases not matched to a gene. This CDR3 contains 16 residues. Germline assignment: CDR1 LGHNA and CDR2 YSLEER. In the original analysis: How many nucleated cells were present was estimated from reference gene primer amplification. Only in-frame clones appear in the TCRdb table, and some are missing; sequencing was by immunoSEQ multiplex PCR. That table is the source of V, J and clone size, and D and trimming were worked out from the DNA. The sample gives over 95,000 clones, approximately 84% of which show up once; roughly 17% is in the top ten.

The chain recombines TRBV4-3 with TRBJ1-1; 9 bases are a match to TRBD1. The TCR was taken from a woman aged 55-75 years with acute or convalescent COVID-19. The sample taken for sequencing was peripheral blood. The CDR3 coding sequence is TGCGCCAGCAGCCGCGGACAGGGGCAAGTGAACACTGAAGCTTTCTTT. Encoded protein: CASSRGQGQVNTEAFF.